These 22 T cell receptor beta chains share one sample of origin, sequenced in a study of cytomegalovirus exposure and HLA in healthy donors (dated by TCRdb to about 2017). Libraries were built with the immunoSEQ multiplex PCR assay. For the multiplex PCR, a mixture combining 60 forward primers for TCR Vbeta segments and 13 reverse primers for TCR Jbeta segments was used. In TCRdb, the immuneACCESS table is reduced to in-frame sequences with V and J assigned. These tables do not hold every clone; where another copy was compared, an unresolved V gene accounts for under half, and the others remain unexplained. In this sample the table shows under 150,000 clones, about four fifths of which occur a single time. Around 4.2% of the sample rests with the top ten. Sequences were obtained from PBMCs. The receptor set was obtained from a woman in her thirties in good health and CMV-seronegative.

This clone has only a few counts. CDR3 coding DNA: TGTGCCAGCTCACTTATCAGGGAAGTGGGTCACGAGCAGTACTTC. Its protein product is CASSLIREVGHEQYF. The chain uses TRBV18 and TRBJ2-7, with D maybe TRBD1 (5 bases). The CDR3 runs to 15 residues. V was shortened by 4 bases and J by 5 bases, with 18 bases between the two germline ends. In germline, CDR1 is KGHSH, CDR2 LQKENI.

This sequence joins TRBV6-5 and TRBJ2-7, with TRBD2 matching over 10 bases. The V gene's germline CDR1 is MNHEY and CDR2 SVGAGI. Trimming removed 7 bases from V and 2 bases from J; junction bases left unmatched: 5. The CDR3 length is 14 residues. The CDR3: CASTPAGGPYEQYF. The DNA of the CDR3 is TGTGCCAGCACCCCAGCGGGAGGGCCCTACGAGCAGTACTTC.

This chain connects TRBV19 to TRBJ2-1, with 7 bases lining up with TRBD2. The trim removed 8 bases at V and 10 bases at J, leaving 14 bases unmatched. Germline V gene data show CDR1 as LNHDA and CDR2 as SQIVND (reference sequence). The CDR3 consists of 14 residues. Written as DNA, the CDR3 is TGTGCCAGTCAATGGGGCGGGAGCAGGAGGGAGCAGTTCTTC. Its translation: CASQWGGSRREQFF.

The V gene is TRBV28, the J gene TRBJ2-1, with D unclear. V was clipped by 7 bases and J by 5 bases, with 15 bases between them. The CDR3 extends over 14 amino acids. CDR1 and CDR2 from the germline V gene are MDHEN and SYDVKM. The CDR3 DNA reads TGTGCCAGCATCGGAGAAAACCTTAACAATGAGCAGTTCTTC. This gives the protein CASIGENLNNEQFF.

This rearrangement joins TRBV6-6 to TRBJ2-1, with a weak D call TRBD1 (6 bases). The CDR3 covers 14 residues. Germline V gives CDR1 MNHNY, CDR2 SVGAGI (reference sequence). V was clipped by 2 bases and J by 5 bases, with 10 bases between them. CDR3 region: CASSYRTENNEQFF. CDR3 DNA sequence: TGTGCCAGCAGTTACCGGACAGAGAACAATGAGCAGTTCTTC.

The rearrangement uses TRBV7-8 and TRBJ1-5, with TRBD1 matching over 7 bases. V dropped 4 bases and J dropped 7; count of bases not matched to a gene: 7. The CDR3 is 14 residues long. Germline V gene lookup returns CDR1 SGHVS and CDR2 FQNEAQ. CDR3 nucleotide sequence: TGTGCCAGCAGCTACCGACAGGGCGAACAGCCCCAGCATTTT. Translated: CASSYRQGEQPQHF.

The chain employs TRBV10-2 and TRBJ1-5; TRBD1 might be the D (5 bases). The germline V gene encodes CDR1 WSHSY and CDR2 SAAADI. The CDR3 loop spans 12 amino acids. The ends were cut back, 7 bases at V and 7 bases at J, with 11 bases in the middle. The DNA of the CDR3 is TGCGCCAGCATGGACAAGTTGCAGCCCCAGCATTTT. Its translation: CASMDKLQPQHF.

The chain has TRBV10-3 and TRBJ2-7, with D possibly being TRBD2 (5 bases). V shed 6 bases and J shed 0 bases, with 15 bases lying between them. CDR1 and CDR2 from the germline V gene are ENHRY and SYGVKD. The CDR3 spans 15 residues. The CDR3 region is CAIRQDFWSSYEQYF. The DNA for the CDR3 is TGTGCCATCAGGCAGGACTTTTGGAGCTCCTACGAGCAGTACTTC.

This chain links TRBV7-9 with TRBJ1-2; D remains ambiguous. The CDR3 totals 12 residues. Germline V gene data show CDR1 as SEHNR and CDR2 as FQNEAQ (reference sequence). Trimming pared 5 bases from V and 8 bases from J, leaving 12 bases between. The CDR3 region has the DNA TGTGCCAGCAGCCCTACTTCATTGGGCTACACCTTC. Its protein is CASSPTSLGYTF.

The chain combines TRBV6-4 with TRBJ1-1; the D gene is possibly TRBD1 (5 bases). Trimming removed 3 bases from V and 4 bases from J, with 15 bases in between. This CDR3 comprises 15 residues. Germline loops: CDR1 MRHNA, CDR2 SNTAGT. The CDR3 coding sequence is TGTGCCAGCAGTGAGGACATCGGGGGGGGCACTGAAGCTTTCTTT. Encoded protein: CASSEDIGGGTEAFF.

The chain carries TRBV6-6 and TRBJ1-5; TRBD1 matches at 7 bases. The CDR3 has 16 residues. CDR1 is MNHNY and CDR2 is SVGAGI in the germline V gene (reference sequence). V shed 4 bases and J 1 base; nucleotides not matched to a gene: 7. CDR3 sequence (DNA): TGTGCCAGCAGTTTCTCAGGGGGAGAGAGCAATCAGCCCCAGCATTTT. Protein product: CASSFSGGESNQPQHF.

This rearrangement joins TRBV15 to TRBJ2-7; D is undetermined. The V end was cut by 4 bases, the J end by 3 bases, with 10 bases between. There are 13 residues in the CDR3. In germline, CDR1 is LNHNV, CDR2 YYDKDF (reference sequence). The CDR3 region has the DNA TGTGCCACCAGCACACCCAGGCACTACGAGCAGTACTTC. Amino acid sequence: CATSTPRHYEQYF. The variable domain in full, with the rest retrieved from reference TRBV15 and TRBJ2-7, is DAMVIQNPRYQVTQFGKPVTLSCSQTLNHNVMYWYQQKSSQAPKLLFHYYDKDFNNEADTPDNFQSRRPNTSFCFLDIRSPGLGDTAMYLCATSTPRHYEQYFGPGTRLTVT.

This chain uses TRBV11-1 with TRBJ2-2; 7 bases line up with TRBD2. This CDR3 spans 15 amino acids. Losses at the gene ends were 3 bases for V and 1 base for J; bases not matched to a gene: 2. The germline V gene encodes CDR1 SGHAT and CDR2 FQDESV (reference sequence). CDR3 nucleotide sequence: TGTGCCAGCAGCTTCACTAGCGTGAACACCGGGGAGCTGTTTTTT. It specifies CASSFTSVNTGELFF.

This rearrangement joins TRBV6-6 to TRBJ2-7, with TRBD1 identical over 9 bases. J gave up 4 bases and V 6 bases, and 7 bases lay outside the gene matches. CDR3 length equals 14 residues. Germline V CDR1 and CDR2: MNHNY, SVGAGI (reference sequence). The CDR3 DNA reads TGTGCCAGCAGCTCTACAGGGGGCGGGTACGAGCAGTACTTC. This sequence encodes CASSSTGGGYEQYF.

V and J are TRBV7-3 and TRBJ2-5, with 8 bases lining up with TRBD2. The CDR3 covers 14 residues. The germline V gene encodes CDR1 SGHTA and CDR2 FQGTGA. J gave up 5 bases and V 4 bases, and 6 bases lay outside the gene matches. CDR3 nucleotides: TGTGCCAGCAGCTCTGGGACTAGTGGCGAGACCCAGTACTTC. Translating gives CASSSGTSGETQYF. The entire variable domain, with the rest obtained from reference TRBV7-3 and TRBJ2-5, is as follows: GAGVSQTPSNKVTEKGKYVELRCDPISGHTALYWYRQSLGQGPEFLIYFQGTGAADDSGLPNDRFFAVRPEGSVSTLKIQRTERGDSAVYLCASSSGTSGETQYFGPGTRLLVL.

The CDR3 is CAWLEEGWTDTQYF. CDR3 sequence (DNA): TGTGCCTGGTTGGAGGAGGGGTGGACAGATACGCAGTATTTT. This chain connects TRBV30 to TRBJ2-3, with D perhaps matching TRBD2 (6 bases). Trimming pared 5 bases from V and 3 bases from J, leaving 15 bases between. This CDR3 comprises 14 residues. The germline V gene has CDR1 GTSNPN and CDR2 SVGIG (reference sequence). The complete variable domain, with remaining parts taken from reference TRBV30 and TRBJ2-3, reads SQTIHQWPATLVQPVGSPLSLECTVEGTSNPNLYWYRQAAGRGLQLLFYSVGIGQISSEVPQNLSASRPQDRQFILSSKKLLLSDSGFYLCAWLEEGWTDTQYFGPGTRLTVL.

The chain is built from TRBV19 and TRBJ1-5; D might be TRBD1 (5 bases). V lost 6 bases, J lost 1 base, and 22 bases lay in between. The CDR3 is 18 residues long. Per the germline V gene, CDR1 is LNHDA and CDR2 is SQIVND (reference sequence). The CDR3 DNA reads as TGTGCCAGTAGATGGGGTTCGGGGGACCTCCGGAGCAATCAGCCCCAGCATTTT. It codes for CASRWGSGDLRSNQPQHF. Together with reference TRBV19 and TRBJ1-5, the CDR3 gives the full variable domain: DGGITQSPKYLFRKEGQNVTLSCEQNLNHDAMYWYRQDPGQGLRLIYYSQIVNDFQKGDIAEGYSVSREKKESFPLTVTSAQKNPTAFYLCASRWGSGDLRSNQPQHFGDGTRLSIL.

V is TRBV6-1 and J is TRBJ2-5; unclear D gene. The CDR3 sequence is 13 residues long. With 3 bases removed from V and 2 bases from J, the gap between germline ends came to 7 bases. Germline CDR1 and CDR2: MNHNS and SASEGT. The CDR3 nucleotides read TGTGCCAGCAGTGATTTTCTACAAGAGACCCAGTACTTC. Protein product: CASSDFLQETQYF.

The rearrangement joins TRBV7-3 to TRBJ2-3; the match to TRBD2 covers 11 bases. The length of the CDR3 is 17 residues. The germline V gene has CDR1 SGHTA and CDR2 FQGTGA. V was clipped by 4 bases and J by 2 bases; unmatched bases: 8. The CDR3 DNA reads TGTGCCAGCAGCTCCGGGTTAGCGGGAGGGTCCACAGATACGCAGTATTTT. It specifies CASSSGLAGGSTDTQYF.

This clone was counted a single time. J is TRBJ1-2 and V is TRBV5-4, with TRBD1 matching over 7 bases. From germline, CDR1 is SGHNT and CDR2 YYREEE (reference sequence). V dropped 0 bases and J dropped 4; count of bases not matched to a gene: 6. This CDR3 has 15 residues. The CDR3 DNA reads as TGTGCCAGCAGCTTGGCCAAAGGGGGCAGCTATGGCTACACCTTC. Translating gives CASSLAKGGSYGYTF.

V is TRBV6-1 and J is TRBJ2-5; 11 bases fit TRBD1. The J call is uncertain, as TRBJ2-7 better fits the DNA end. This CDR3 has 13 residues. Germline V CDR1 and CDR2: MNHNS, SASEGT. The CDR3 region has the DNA TGTGCCAGAGGACAGGGGGCGCGCGACGAGCAGTACTTC. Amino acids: CARGQGARDEQYF.

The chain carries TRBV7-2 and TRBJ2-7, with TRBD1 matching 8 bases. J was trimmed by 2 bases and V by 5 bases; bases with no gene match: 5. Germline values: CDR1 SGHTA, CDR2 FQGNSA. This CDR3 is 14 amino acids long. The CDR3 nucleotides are TGTGCCAGCAGCGCGCAGACAGGGGCCTACGAGCAGTACTTC. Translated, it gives CASSAQTGAYEQYF.